A single sample is the source of the 22 T cell receptor beta chains below, sequenced in a study of blood T cell repertoires in COVID-19. Measured with immunoSEQ multiplex PCR; TCRdb has only the in-frame clones, and not every one. The table shows about 140,000 clones, with 77% occurring only once. The sequenced sample consisted of peripheral blood. The receptor source for this set is a woman between 50 and 59 years old with active or convalescent COVID-19.

This sequence joins TRBV11-2 and TRBJ2-5; the match to TRBD1 covers 7 bases. The CDR3 is 16 residues long. The V gene's germline CDR1 is SGHAT and CDR2 FQNNGV. J was trimmed by 4 bases and V by 0 bases; bases with no gene match: 8. CDR3 loop: CASSLDLRGGRETQYF. Here the CDR3 DNA reads TGTGCCAGCAGCTTAGATCTAAGAGGGGGCCGAGAGACCCAGTACTTC.

The chain links TRBV6-2 or TRBV6-3 to TRBJ2-1; TRBD1 might be the D (6 bases). Trimming took 2 bases from V and 4 from J, leaving 9 bases between them. CDR1 and CDR2 (germline): MNHEY, SVGEGT. The CDR3 totals 14 residues. The CDR3 region has the DNA TGTGCCAGCAGTTACCACGGACAGTACAATGAGCAGTTCTTC. Its translation is CASSYHGQYNEQFF.

V and J are TRBV7-2 and TRBJ2-1; 13 bases line up with TRBD2. The CDR3 consists of 18 residues. V gave up 5 bases and J gave up 0 bases; unmatched junction bases: 7. The germline V gene has CDR1 SGHTA and CDR2 FQGNSA. The CDR3 loop is CASSAKTSGGYSYNEQFF. The CDR3 DNA sequence: TGTGCCAGCAGCGCCAAGACTAGCGGGGGGTACTCCTACAATGAGCAGTTCTTC.

This clone appeared a single time. The chain couples TRBV9 to TRBJ2-5; 7 bases agree with TRBD1. The CDR3 is 13 amino acids. In germline, CDR1 is SGDLS, CDR2 YYNGEE. The V and J ends lost 3 bases and 3 bases, in that order; junction bases with no gene match: 2. The CDR3 reads CASSGGQEETQYF. CDR3 nucleotide sequence: TGTGCCAGCAGCGGAGGACAGGAAGAGACCCAGTACTTC.

The J gene is TRBJ1-2, the V gene TRBV7-3, with TRBD1 matching 8 bases. The trim removed 1 base at V and 8 bases at J, leaving 12 bases unmatched. The CDR3 sequence is 16 residues long. Germline loops: CDR1 SGHTA, CDR2 FQGTGA. CDR3 loop: CASSLRTRGQSEGYTF. The CDR3 region has the DNA TGTGCCAGCAGCTTAAGGACCAGGGGGCAAAGTGAGGGCTACACCTTC.

This clone was counted once. This chain joins TRBV5-4 and TRBJ2-1, with no clear D. Trimming took 0 bases from V and 5 from J, leaving 6 bases between them. Germline loops: CDR1 SGHNT, CDR2 YYREEE (reference sequence). This CDR3 comprises 13 residues. CDR3 sequence: CASSLDTNNEQFF. CDR3 bases: TGTGCCAGCAGCTTGGACACTAACAATGAGCAGTTCTTC.

This chain uses TRBV4-2 with TRBJ1-2; 7 bases agree with TRBD1. The CDR3 runs 15 residues. Losses at the gene ends were 2 bases for V and 8 bases for J; bases not matched to a gene: 11. CDR1 and CDR2 from the germline V gene are LGHNA and YNFKEQ. The CDR3 coding sequence is TGTGCCAGCAGCCAATGGGACAGTTTTAACGGGGGCTACACCTTC. Protein: CASSQWDSFNGGYTF.

In this sample, this clone turned up a few times. The chain carries TRBV30 and TRBJ2-5; 11 positions agree with TRBD2. Germline loops: CDR1 GTSNPN, CDR2 SVGIG (reference sequence). The CDR3 loop spans 18 amino acids. J was trimmed by 0 bases and V by 0 bases; bases with no gene match: 9. The CDR3 is CAWSVLGASGGYQETQYF. Here the CDR3 DNA reads TGTGCCTGGAGTGTACTCGGGGCTAGCGGGGGGTACCAAGAGACCCAGTACTTC.

The chain combines TRBV7-3 with TRBJ2-1; 9 bases fit TRBD2. The CDR3 runs to 15 residues. Germline CDR1 is SGHTA and CDR2 is FQGTGA. J gave up 5 bases and V 1 base, and 3 bases lay outside the gene matches. DNA of the CDR3: TGTGCCAGCAGCTTAAGTAGCGGGAGTGACAATGAGCAGTTCTTC. This encodes CASSLSSGSDNEQFF.

J is TRBJ1-4 and V is TRBV18; 8 nucleotides line up with TRBD1. Trimming cost V 0 bases and J 10 bases; bases outside gene matches: 10. The CDR3 runs 16 residues. Germline lookup yields CDR1 KGHSH and CDR2 LQKENI. CDR3 sequence (DNA): TGTGCCAGCTCACCACCGGGCCAGGGGGCGGAGGGAAAACTGTTTTTT. Translating gives CASSPPGQGAEGKLFF.

This clone came up once. The rearrangement joins TRBV6-6 to TRBJ1-1; D perhaps matches TRBD1 (5 bases). V lost 6 bases to trimming and J lost 3 bases, with 14 bases between them. CDR3 size: 14 residues. Germline V gene sequence: CDR1 MNHNY, CDR2 SVGAGI (reference sequence). The CDR3 region has the DNA TGTGCCAGCAGACCGCTGGACAAGGACACTGAAGCTTTCTTT. Its protein is CASRPLDKDTEAFF.

This clone appeared a single time. The chain is built from TRBV19 and TRBJ1-6, with D possibly being TRBD1 (5 bases). The germline V and J ends were trimmed by 5 bases and 7 bases, with 18 bases remaining between them. The CDR3 sequence is 16 residues long. The germline gives CDR1 LNHDA, CDR2 SQIVND (reference sequence). The chain's CDR3 is CASSAERQSPNSPLHF. The DNA of the CDR3 is TGTGCCAGTAGTGCAGAAAGACAGAGTCCAAATTCACCCCTCCACTTT.

The chain joins TRBV12-3 or TRBV12-4 to TRBJ2-7; possibly TRBD2 for D (5 bases). V gave up 3 bases and J gave up 5 bases, with 8 bases separating them. The length of the CDR3 is 12 residues. Here the CDR3 DNA reads TGTGCCAGCAGTTTTGAGGGCAACGAGCAGTACTTC. Its translation: CASSFEGNEQYF.

The CDR3 DNA reads as TGTGCCAGCAGGACGCGGTCATATGGCTACACCTTC. This codes for CASRTRSYGYTF. The V call is TRBV6-5, the J call TRBJ1-2; D uncertain. The CDR3 runs 12 residues. Germline assignment: CDR1 MNHEY and CDR2 SVGAGI. The V and J ends lost 6 bases and 5 bases respectively, with 10 bases between them.

This sequence joins TRBV4-3 and TRBJ2-7; tentatively, D is TRBD2 (6 bases). Looked up from germline, CDR1 is LGHNA and CDR2 is YSLEER. Trimming took 0 bases from V and 4 from J, leaving 13 bases between them. CDR3 length equals 15 residues. In nucleotides, the CDR3 is TGCGCCAGCAGCCAAGATTTGGGACTTCCATACGAGCAGTACTTC. Translated: CASSQDLGLPYEQYF.

The chain is built from TRBV29-1 and TRBJ1-2; TRBD1 matches 10 bases. This CDR3 comprises 13 residues. From germline, CDR1 is SQVTM and CDR2 ANQGSEA. The V segment lost 7 bases and the J segment 4 bases; nucleotides outside the gene matches: 6. The CDR3 region is CSGLTGGLYGYTF. The CDR3 nucleotides read TGCAGCGGGTTGACAGGGGGCCTCTATGGCTACACCTTC.

The V gene is TRBV6-5, the J gene TRBJ1-4; 7 nucleotides align to TRBD1. This CDR3 has 15 amino acids. Unmatched junction bases numbered 12, after V lost 8 bases and J lost 6 bases. The germline gives CDR1 MNHEY, CDR2 SVGAGI. The CDR3 loop is CASELHRGRDEKLFF. In DNA form, the CDR3 reads TGTGCCAGCGAGCTCCATAGGGGGCGGGATGAAAAACTGTTTTTT.

The chain carries TRBV18 and TRBJ1-1, with D unclear. V was clipped by 2 bases and J by 1 base, with 8 bases between them. The CDR3 covers 14 residues. Germline lookup yields CDR1 KGHSH and CDR2 LQKENI. The CDR3 DNA reads TGTGCCAGCTCACCAGCAACAAAGAACACTGAAGCTTTCTTT. This translates into CASSPATKNTEAFF.

The chain recombines TRBV7-9 with TRBJ1-6; D may be TRBD1 (5 bases). The CDR3 is made up of 18 amino acids. V gave up 5 bases and J gave up 5 bases, with 22 bases separating them. Germline V gene sequence: CDR1 SEHNR, CDR2 FQNEAQ (reference sequence). In DNA, the CDR3 is TGTGCCAGCAGCCATAGACAGACCCAAGCAAGCGATAATTCACCCCTCCACTTT. Translating it yields CASSHRQTQASDNSPLHF.

Many counts were recorded for this clone. The genes are TRBV19 and TRBJ2-5; 7 nucleotides agree with TRBD2. V shed 3 bases, J shed 3 bases, and the junction held 10 bases outside the gene matches. The CDR3 extends over 16 amino acids. Germline CDR1 is LNHDA and CDR2 is SQIVND (reference sequence). The CDR3 protein is CASSIGPGLTKETQYF. In DNA, the CDR3 is TGTGCCAGTAGTATCGGACCGGGACTAACGAAAGAGACCCAGTACTTC.

This chain connects TRBV28 to TRBJ2-7; D may be TRBD1 (5 bases). Trimming removed 4 bases at V and 6 bases at J, with 16 bases between. Germline V gives CDR1 MDHEN, CDR2 SYDVKM. The length of the CDR3 is 14 residues. This chain's CDR3 is CASSSGRLTGEQYF. For the CDR3, the DNA is TGTGCCAGCAGTTCGGGCCGGCTCACAGGCGAGCAGTACTTC.

This clone was counted once. Other DNA sequences from this sample encode an identical CDR3 as well. The V and J genes are TRBV2 and TRBJ2-7; D possibly corresponds to TRBD2 (5 bases). V was cut by 6 bases and J by 0 bases, with 6 bases left in between. The germline V gene has CDR1 SNHLY and CDR2 FYNNEI. The CDR3 has 12 amino acids. CDR3 residues: CASSRDSYEQYF. CDR3 DNA: TGTGCCAGCAGCCGGGACTCCTACGAGCAGTACTTC.